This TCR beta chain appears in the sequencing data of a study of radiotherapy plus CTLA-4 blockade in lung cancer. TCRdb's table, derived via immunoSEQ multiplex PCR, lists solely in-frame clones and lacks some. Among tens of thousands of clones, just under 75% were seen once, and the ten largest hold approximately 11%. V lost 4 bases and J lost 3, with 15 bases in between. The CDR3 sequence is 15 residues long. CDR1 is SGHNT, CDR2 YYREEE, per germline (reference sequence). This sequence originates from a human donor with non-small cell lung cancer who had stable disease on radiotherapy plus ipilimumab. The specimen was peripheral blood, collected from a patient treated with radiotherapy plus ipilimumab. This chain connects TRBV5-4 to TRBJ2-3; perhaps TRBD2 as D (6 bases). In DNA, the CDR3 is TGTGCCAGCAGCACGGGGGACCGGGGGACAGATACGCAGTATTTT. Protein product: CASSTGDRGTDTQYF. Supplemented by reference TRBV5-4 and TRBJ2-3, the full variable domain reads ETGVTQSPTHLIKTRGQQVTLRCSSQSGHNTVSWYQQALGQGPQFIFQYYREEENGRGNFPPRFSGLQFPNYSSELNVNALELDDSALYLCASSTGDRGTDTQYFGPGTRLTVL.